This passage covers 6 T cell receptor beta chains from one sample sequenced in a study of a mutant IDH1 vaccine in newly diagnosed glioma. Data came from immunoSEQ multiplex PCR; TCRdb stores just in-frame clones and leaves some out. Among about 56,000 clones listed, less than 90% were seen once. Noted time point: week 47, end of study. Each dose of the vaccine consisted of 300 ug of mutant IDH1 20-mer peptide, with topical imiquimod. These receptors' targets are unknown. This material consisted of PBMCs, taken from a glioma patient whose treatment included an IDH1 peptide vaccine. Receptor source: a woman in her fifties or sixties with glioma.

The rearrangement links TRBV27 to TRBJ1-5; D gene ambiguous. The germline CDR1 and CDR2 sequences are MNHEY and SMNVEV (reference sequence). Trimming took off 6 bases at V and 2 bases at J, with 8 bases between the two ends. The CDR3 is 13 residues long. This CDR3 is CASRHLGNQPQHF. The CDR3 DNA is TGTGCCAGCAGGCATTTAGGCAATCAGCCCCAGCATTTT.

This clone showed up just once. The chain combines TRBV19 with TRBJ2-1; 10 bases match TRBD1. The germline gives CDR1 LNHDA, CDR2 SQIVND (reference sequence). With 6 bases clipped from V and 7 bases from J, the junction kept 6 bases outside the gene matches. The CDR3 totals 14 residues. CDR3 nucleotide sequence: TGTGCCAGTAGCCCGGACAGGGGGAGGAATGAGCAGTTCTTC. Its translation is CASSPDRGRNEQFF. The complete variable domain, with remaining parts taken from reference TRBV19 and TRBJ2-1, reads DGGITQSPKYLFRKEGQNVTLSCEQNLNHDAMYWYRQDPGQGLRLIYYSQIVNDFQKGDIAEGYSVSREKKESFPLTVTSAQKNPTAFYLCASSPDRGRNEQFFGPGTRLTVL.

The chain carries TRBV6-1 and TRBJ1-3, with D hard to call. V shed 6 bases and J shed 0 bases, with 9 bases lying between them. Germline CDR1 is MNHNS and CDR2 is SASEGT. The CDR3 totals 14 residues. The CDR3 loop reads CASRNRLSGNTIYF. CDR3 sequence (DNA): TGTGCCAGCAGAAACAGACTCTCTGGAAACACCATATATTTT.

The chain couples TRBV19 to TRBJ2-3, with a tentative D call TRBD2 (8 bases). The germline V gene has CDR1 LNHDA and CDR2 SQIVND (reference sequence). Trimming took off 4 bases at V and 4 bases at J, with 21 bases between the two ends. CDR3 length: 17 amino acids. For the CDR3, the DNA is TGTGCCAGTAGTACGAACCCGCCGGGAGGGGGCTCAGATACGCAGTATTTT. It yields the protein CASSTNPPGGGSDTQYF.

The chain carries TRBV10-2 and TRBJ2-7, with D possibly TRBD2 on 7 matching bases. Germline V gene data show CDR1 as WSHSY and CDR2 as SAAADI. This CDR3 comprises 14 residues. Trimming left V 4 bases short and J 6 bases short, with 16 bases between. Written as DNA, the CDR3 is TGCGCCAGCAGTGTAGTGGGGGGGCCCCTCGAGCAGTACTTC. As protein: CASSVVGGPLEQYF.

The genes are TRBV25-1 and TRBJ2-6; D gene ambiguous. Per germline, CDR1 MGHDK and CDR2 SYGVNS. Trimming removed 6 bases from V and 0 bases from J, with 3 bases in between. The CDR3 has 13 amino acids. Written as DNA, the CDR3 is TGTGCCAGCAGAGACTCTGGGGCCAACGTCCTGACTTTC. Amino acids: CASRDSGANVLTF.